Listed below are T cell receptor beta chains from one sample, sequenced in a study of blood T cells in healthy people across ages. TCRdb fed the 5' RACE reads into MiXCR, producing one record per CDR3 protein. There are about 1.4 million distinct CDR3 sequences in the sample; 55% to 75% occur only once, and roughly 6.3% lies in the top ten. The sequencing input was blood. The receptors shown here come from a man younger than 35 in good health. Each CDR3 is given with its conserved first and last residue. D genes are given only for firm matches. Expanded clones are given a class, and other clones once, few, many or no size at all.

v_call: TRBV18; d_call: NA; j_call: TRBJ2-5; clone_size: NA; cdr3_aa: CASSPKEAQETQYF; cdr3_nt: TGTGCCAGCTCACCAAAAGAGGCCCAAGAGACCCAGTACTTC
v_call: TRBV30; d_call: TRBD1; j_call: TRBJ2-7; clone_size: NA; cdr3_aa: CALDRSSYEQYF; cdr3_nt: TGTGCCTTGGACAGGAGCTCCTACGAGCAGTACTTC
v_call: TRBV29-1; d_call: TRBD2; j_call: TRBJ2-3; clone_size: NA; cdr3_aa: CSVDQLAGGGDTQYF; cdr3_nt: TGCAGCGTTGATCAGCTAGCGGGAGGAGGGGATACGCAGTATTTT
v_call: TRBV24-1; d_call: NA; j_call: TRBJ2-2; clone_size: NA; cdr3_aa: CATSEPGSGVARTGELFF; cdr3_nt: TGTGCCACCAGTGAACCCGGCTCAGGGGTCGCGAGAACCGGGGAGCTGTTTTTT
v_call: TRBV6-5; d_call: NA; j_call: TRBJ2-5; clone_size: few; cdr3_aa: CASSYSMVWRGAETQYF; cdr3_nt: TGTGCCAGCAGTTACTCGATGGTTTGGCGAGGGGCTGAGACCCAGTACTTC
v_call: TRBV10-3; d_call: NA; j_call: TRBJ2-1; clone_size: NA; cdr3_aa: CAISTKSPSYNEQFF; cdr3_nt: TGTGCCATCAGCACGAAAAGCCCCTCCTACAATGAGCAGTTCTTC
v_call: TRBV4-2; d_call: NA; j_call: TRBJ1-6; clone_size: NA; cdr3_aa: CASSQAGVYNSPLHF; cdr3_nt: TGTGCCAGCAGCCAAGCAGGCGTGTATAATTCACCCCTCCACTTT
v_call: TRBV29-1; d_call: NA; j_call: TRBJ2-3; clone_size: NA; cdr3_aa: CSGQETDTQYF; cdr3_nt: TGCAGCGGCCAGGAGACAGATACGCAGTATTTT
v_call: TRBV20-1; d_call: NA; j_call: TRBJ2-7; clone_size: few; cdr3_aa: CSAHPTENDYEQYF; cdr3_nt: TGCAGTGCTCACCCGACAGAAAATGACTACGAGCAGTACTTC
v_call: TRBV5-1; d_call: NA; j_call: TRBJ1-1; clone_size: few; cdr3_aa: CASSRGGNMNTEAFF; cdr3_nt: TGCGCCAGCAGCCGGGGTGGCAATATGAACACTGAAGCTTTCTTT
v_call: TRBV27; d_call: NA; j_call: TRBJ1-5; clone_size: NA; cdr3_aa: CASSAGMRQPQHF; cdr3_nt: TGTGCCAGCAGCGCAGGGATGCGTCAGCCCCAGCATTTT
v_call: TRBV6-1; d_call: NA; j_call: TRBJ2-6; clone_size: NA; cdr3_aa: CASSAVPLLYSGANVLTF; cdr3_nt: TGTGCCAGCAGCGCAGTCCCTCTTCTATACTCTGGGGCCAACGTCCTGACTTTC
v_call: TRBV7-9; d_call: NA; j_call: TRBJ2-6; clone_size: few; cdr3_aa: CASSTQAGANVLTF; cdr3_nt: TGTGCCAGCAGTACACAGGCTGGGGCCAACGTCCTGACTTTC
v_call: TRBV6-2/TRBV6-3; d_call: NA; j_call: TRBJ2-7; clone_size: few; cdr3_aa: CASSYTEGNEQYF; cdr3_nt: TGTGCCAGCAGTTACACGGAGGGAAATGAGCAGTACTTC
v_call: TRBV29-1; d_call: NA; j_call: TRBJ2-7; clone_size: NA; cdr3_aa: CSVGGRRTYEQYF; cdr3_nt: TGCAGCGTCGGAGGGCGGCGAACCTACGAGCAGTACTTC
v_call: TRBV5-1; d_call: NA; j_call: TRBJ1-5; clone_size: NA; cdr3_aa: CASSLGFEGQPQHF; cdr3_nt: TGCGCCAGCAGCTTGGGGTTTGAGGGTCAGCCCCAGCATTTT
v_call: TRBV29-1; d_call: NA; j_call: TRBJ1-3; clone_size: NA; cdr3_aa: CSVEASISSSGNTIYF; cdr3_nt: TGCAGCGTTGAAGCAAGTATTTCGAGCTCTGGAAACACCATATATTTT
v_call: TRBV4-1; d_call: NA; j_call: TRBJ1-4; clone_size: few; cdr3_aa: CASSQDGSWGANNEKLFF; cdr3_nt: TGCGCCAGCAGCCAAGATGGTAGTTGGGGGGCCAATAATGAAAAACTGTTTTTT
v_call: TRBV27; d_call: TRBD2; j_call: TRBJ2-7; clone_size: few; cdr3_aa: CASTPSGAYEQYF; cdr3_nt: TGTGCCAGCACTCCTAGCGGGGCCTACGAGCAGTACTTC